Listed here is a single T cell receptor (beta chain). The germline V gene has CDR1 DFQATT and CDR2 SNEGSKA (reference sequence). CDR3 size: 13 residues. The record originates from a study of T-cell reconstitution after alpha-beta-depleted transplantation in children. Using unique molecular identifiers, the investigators prepared the TCRbeta library. Each CDR3 protein gets one entry after TCRdb re-called the PCR reads with MiXCR. The sample lists around 200,000 distinct CDR3 sequences, around 9.6% occurring once. The chain has TRBV20-1 and TRBJ1-1; possibly TRBD1 for D (5 bases). This sequence was found in a human donor who donated a stem cell graft to a child with acute lymphoblastic leukemia. The sequences come from PBMCs from the stem cell graft donor, collected from the stem cell graft. CDR3 sequence reads: CCVRRQGLTEAFF. DNA of the CDR3: TGCTGCGTCCGCCGGCAGGGCTTGACTGAAGCTTTCTTT.